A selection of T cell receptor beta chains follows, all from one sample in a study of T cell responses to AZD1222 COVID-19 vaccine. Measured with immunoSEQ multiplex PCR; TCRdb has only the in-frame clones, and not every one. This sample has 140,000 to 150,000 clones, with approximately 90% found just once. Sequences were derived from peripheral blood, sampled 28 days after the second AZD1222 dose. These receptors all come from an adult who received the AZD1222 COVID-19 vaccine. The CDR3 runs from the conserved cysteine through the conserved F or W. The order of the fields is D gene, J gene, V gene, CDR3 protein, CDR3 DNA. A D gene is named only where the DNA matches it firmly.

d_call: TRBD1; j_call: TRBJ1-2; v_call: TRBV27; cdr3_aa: CASSPQGAGYGYTF; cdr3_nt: TGTGCCAGCAGTCCACAGGGGGCAGGTTATGGCTACACCTTC
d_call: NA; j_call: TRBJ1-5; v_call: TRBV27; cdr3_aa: CASSLIGQPQHF; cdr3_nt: TGTGCCAGCAGTTTAATAGGACAGCCCCAGCATTTT
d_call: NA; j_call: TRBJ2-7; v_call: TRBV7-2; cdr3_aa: CASSLAPQNPTYEQYF; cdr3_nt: TGTGCCAGCAGCTTAGCGCCCCAGAACCCCACCTACGAGCAGTACTTC
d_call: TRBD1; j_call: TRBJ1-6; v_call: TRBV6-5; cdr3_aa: CASSRKTGFNSPLHF; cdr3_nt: TGTGCCAGCAGTCGCAAGACAGGGTTTAATTCACCCCTCCACTTT
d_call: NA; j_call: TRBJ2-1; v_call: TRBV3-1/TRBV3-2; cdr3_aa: CASSQGPGEQFF; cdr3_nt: TGTGCCAGCAGCCAAGGACCGGGAGAGCAGTTCTTC
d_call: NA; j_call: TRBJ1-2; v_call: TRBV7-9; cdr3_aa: CASSRDVDGYTF; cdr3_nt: TGTGCCAGCAGCCGAGACGTAGATGGCTACACCTTC
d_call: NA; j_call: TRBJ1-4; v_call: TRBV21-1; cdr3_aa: CASSKGYTDPNEKLFF; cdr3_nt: TGTGCCAGCAGCAAGGGGTATACAGATCCCAATGAAAAACTGTTTTTT
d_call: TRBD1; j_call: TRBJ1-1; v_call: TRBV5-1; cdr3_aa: CASSRQTGGVAEAFF; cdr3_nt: TGCGCCAGCAGCAGGCAGACAGGGGGCGTAGCTGAAGCTTTCTTT
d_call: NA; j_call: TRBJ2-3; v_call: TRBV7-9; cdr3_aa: CASSLYSTKADTQYF; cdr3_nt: TGTGCCAGCAGCTTATACTCCACCAAGGCAGATACGCAGTATTTT
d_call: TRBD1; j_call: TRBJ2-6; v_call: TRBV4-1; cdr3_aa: CASSQGQGALSSGANVLTF; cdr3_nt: TGCGCCAGCAGCCAGGGACAGGGGGCCCTAAGCTCTGGGGCCAACGTCCTGACTTTC
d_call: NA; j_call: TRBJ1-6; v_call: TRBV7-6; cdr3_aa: CASSLYGGNNSPLHF; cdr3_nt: TGTGCCAGCAGCTTATACGGGGGAAATAATTCACCCCTCCACTTT
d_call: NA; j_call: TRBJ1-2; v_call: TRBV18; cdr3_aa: CASSPQDYGYTF; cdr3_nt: TGTGCCAGCTCACCACAGGACTATGGCTACACCTTC
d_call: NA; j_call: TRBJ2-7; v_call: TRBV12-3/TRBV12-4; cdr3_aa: CASSLGGSYEQYF; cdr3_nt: TGTGCCAGCAGTTTGGGCGGTTCCTACGAGCAGTACTTC
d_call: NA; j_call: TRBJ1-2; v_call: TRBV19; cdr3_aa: CASSIDSDKPRGYTF; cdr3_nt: TGTGCCAGTAGTATAGATTCGGACAAACCAAGGGGCTACACCTTC
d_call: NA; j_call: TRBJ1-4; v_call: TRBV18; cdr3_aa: CATRSGGGILANEKLFF; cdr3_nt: TGTGCCACCCGATCCGGGGGTGGTATCCTTGCTAATGAAAAACTGTTTTTT
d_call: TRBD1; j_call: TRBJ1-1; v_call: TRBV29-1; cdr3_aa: CSVEQGADTEAFF; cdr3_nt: TGCAGCGTTGAGCAGGGGGCCGACACTGAAGCTTTCTTT